The 14 T cell receptor beta chains reported below all come from one sample, sequenced in a study of OX40 agonist ivuxolimab in advanced cancers. TCRdb's table, derived via immunoSEQ multiplex PCR, lists solely in-frame clones and lacks some. The repertoire has roughly 57,000 clones, roughly 73% of them found once; the top ten carry approximately 2.3%. This specimen consisted of CD4+ or CD8+ T cells sorted from blood, obtained in a trial of the OX40 agonist ivuxolimab. The receptor source for this set is an adult with an advanced solid tumor such as melanoma, head and neck, liver or kidney cancer.

This clone was observed a few times. The chain is built from TRBV19 and TRBJ2-7; no reliable D call. Germline CDR1 is LNHDA and CDR2 is SQIVND (reference sequence). V lost 1 base and J 2 bases, leaving 12 bases between the germline ends. The CDR3 sequence is 15 residues long. The CDR3 protein is CASSIGGSTPYEQYF. The DNA of the CDR3 is TGTGCCAGTAGTATAGGGGGATCTACTCCCTACGAGCAGTACTTC.

J is TRBJ1-2 and V is TRBV7-8, with 9 bases identical to TRBD1. CDR3 size: 15 residues. Germline V CDR1 and CDR2: SGHVS, FQNEAQ. V dropped 0 bases and J dropped 6; count of bases not matched to a gene: 5. CDR3 region: CASSLATGGSDGYTF. As DNA, the CDR3 is TGTGCCAGCAGCTTAGCGACAGGGGGGTCGGATGGCTACACCTTC.

The chain has TRBV6-6 and TRBJ1-2; TRBD1 might be the D (5 bases). This CDR3 is 13 amino acids long. CDR1 MNHNY and CDR2 SVGAGI come from the germline V gene (reference sequence). V was pared by 6 bases and J by 3 bases, with 11 bases between. In DNA form, the CDR3 reads TGTGCCAGCAGCTCGGACATTTACTATGGCTACACCTTC. Translating it yields CASSSDIYYGYTF.

V gene TRBV7-7 combines with J gene TRBJ2-5, with D perhaps TRBD1 or TRBD2 (6 bases each). V was pared by 0 bases and J by 4 bases, with 21 bases between. Looked up from germline, CDR1 is SSHAT and CDR2 is FNYEAQ (reference sequence). The length of the CDR3 is 18 residues. CDR3 bases: TGTGCCAGCAGCTTAGCGGGCCGGGGGCGGTTGAACCGAGAGACCCAGTACTTC. Its translation: CASSLAGRGRLNRETQYF.

Concerning this clone itself: Mismatch with germline at one junction end may stem from a read error. The chain carries TRBV10-2 and TRBJ2-5, with TRBD1 matching 9 bases. Judging by the DNA end, TRBJ2-7 fits better; the J call may be wrong. CDR3 length: 15 residues. Germline values: CDR1 WSHSY, CDR2 SAAADI. CDR3 residues: CASSEWGTGIYEQYF. The CDR3 nucleotides are TGCGCCAGCAGCGAGTGGGGGACAGGGATTTACGAGCAGTACTTC.

The rearrangement uses TRBV29-1 and TRBJ2-2; no definite D call. CDR3 length: 13 residues. Per germline, CDR1 SQVTM and CDR2 ANQGSEA. The V and J ends lost 8 bases and 1 base respectively, with 11 bases between them. The CDR3 here is CSFPIGNTGELFF. As DNA, the CDR3 is TGCAGCTTCCCGATTGGGAACACCGGGGAGCTGTTTTTT.

The chain joins TRBV19 to TRBJ1-4, with 10 nucleotides matching TRBD1. Per the germline V gene, CDR1 is LNHDA and CDR2 is SQIVND (reference sequence). V was clipped by 5 bases and J by 3 bases; unmatched bases: 6. This CDR3 comprises 16 residues. Here the CDR3 DNA reads TGTGCCAGTAGTGACAGGGGGCGCGGAGCTAATGAAAAACTGTTTTTT. Protein: CASSDRGRGANEKLFF.

The genes are TRBV30 and TRBJ2-7; tentative D call: TRBD1 (5 bases). Trimming stripped 2 bases from V and 4 bases from J, with 12 bases between. Germline CDR1 and CDR2: GTSNPN and SVGIG (reference sequence). The CDR3 covers 13 residues. CDR3 loop: CAWSLDGAYEQYF. The CDR3 DNA is TGTGCCTGGAGTCTAGATGGGGCTTACGAGCAGTACTTC.

The chain is built from TRBV28 and TRBJ1-4; D perhaps matches TRBD1 (6 bases). Germline values: CDR1 MDHEN, CDR2 SYDVKM. The CDR3 spans 16 residues. Trimming pared 7 bases from V and 7 bases from J, leaving 22 bases between. DNA for the CDR3: TGTGCCAGCACCTCAGGTGGGGGGACACGCCTTGAAAAACTGTTTTTT. Translating gives CASTSGGGTRLEKLFF.

This sequence joins TRBV28 and TRBJ2-7, with 7 bases lining up with TRBD2. Per germline, CDR1 MDHEN and CDR2 SYDVKM. The CDR3 has 17 amino acids. V shed 1 base, J shed 3 bases, and the junction held 12 bases outside the gene matches. The CDR3, as DNA: TGTGCCAGCAGTTTATCGGCCTCTGGCGGGAGAGACTACGAGCAGTACTTC. Translating it yields CASSLSASGGRDYEQYF.

The chain links TRBV6-5 to TRBJ2-3; the D is unclear. This CDR3 has 14 amino acids. With 0 bases removed from V and 3 bases from J, the gap between germline ends came to 7 bases. Germline V lookup: CDR1 MNHEY, CDR2 SVGAGI. CDR3 loop: CASSYSWMTDTQYF. For the CDR3, the DNA is TGTGCCAGCAGTTACTCCTGGATGACAGATACGCAGTATTTT.

This chain links TRBV5-1 with TRBJ1-1; no firm D call. Trimming stripped 2 bases from V and 5 bases from J, with 13 bases between. The CDR3 runs 14 residues. Germline V lookup: CDR1 SGHRS, CDR2 YFSETQ. This CDR3 is CASSLPGSRTEAFF. As DNA, the CDR3 is TGCGCCAGCAGCTTACCAGGATCCCGAACTGAAGCTTTCTTT.

This chain uses TRBV7-2 with TRBJ2-7; 8 bases agree with TRBD1. J was trimmed by 4 bases and V by 5 bases; bases with no gene match: 4. This CDR3 region has 13 residues. Germline assignment: CDR1 SGHTA and CDR2 FQGNSA. The CDR3 DNA sequence: TGTGCCAGCAGCCGGGACAGGACTTACGAGCAGTACTTC. This codes for CASSRDRTYEQYF. The full variable domain, its missing parts supplied by reference TRBV7-2 and TRBJ2-7, is GAGVSQSPSNKVTEKGKDVELRCDPISGHTALYWYRQSLGQGLEFLIYFQGNSAPDKSGLPSDRFSAERTGGSVSTLTIQRTQQEDSAVYLCASSRDRTYEQYFGPGTRLTVT.

This clone has just one count. The chain has TRBV4-1 and TRBJ2-1, with TRBD2 matching over 11 bases. The germline CDR1 and CDR2 sequences are MGHRA and YSYEKL. After removal of 0 bases from V and 4 bases from J, the junction contained 2 bases not matched to a gene. The CDR3 covers 16 residues. In DNA, the CDR3 is TGCGCCAGCAGCCAAGATTGGACTAGCGGGTACAATGAGCAGTTCTTC. This sequence encodes CASSQDWTSGYNEQFF.